Listed here are 23 T cell receptor beta chains from one sample, sequenced in a study of neurological immune-mediated disorders. Each CDR3 protein is one row after TCRdb ran MiXCR on the 5' RACE reads. The sample comprises 50,000 or so distinct CDR3 sequences, 10% to 12% of which are singletons, and around 1.9% rests with the top ten. The source material was PBMCs. These TCRs come from a man in his 60s in good health.

There are many counts of this clonotype. The chain has TRBV15 and TRBJ1-6, with TRBD1 as a possible D gene (5 bases). Trimming removed 3 bases from V and 7 bases from J, with 16 bases in between. The CDR3 extends over 16 amino acids. CDR1 is LNHNV, CDR2 YYDKDF, per germline (reference sequence). CDR3 protein: CATSSRGRGSNSPLHF. The DNA of the CDR3 is TGTGCCACCAGCAGTAGGGGCCGGGGGAGCAATTCACCCCTCCACTTT. Filled out from reference TRBV15 and TRBJ1-6, the complete variable domain reads DAMVIQNPRYQVTQFGKPVTLSCSQTLNHNVMYWYQQKSSQAPKLLFHYYDKDFNNEADTPDNFQSRRPNTSFCFLDIRSPGLGDTAMYLCATSSRGRGSNSPLHFGNGTRLTVT.

In the case of this clonotype: An end of the junction differs from the germline gene, which may be a read error. The rearrangement uses TRBV4-2 and TRBJ1-2; D is uncertain. CDR3 length equals 13 residues. Germline V gives CDR1 LGHNA, CDR2 YNFKEQ. CDR3 sequence (DNA): TGTACCAGCAGCCAACTAAAAGACTATGGCTACACCTTC. As protein: CTSSQLKDYGYTF.

There are many counts of this clonotype. The genes are TRBV3-1 and TRBJ2-6; D is undetermined. The CDR3 sequence is 14 residues long. Germline V gives CDR1 LGHDT, CDR2 YNNKEL (reference sequence). The V and J ends lost 5 bases and 4 bases respectively, with 9 bases between them. The CDR3 coding sequence is TGTGCCAGCAGCTCGATCCCCGGGGCCAACGTCCTGACTTTC. It specifies CASSSIPGANVLTF.

This clonotype was detected many times. This rearrangement joins TRBV7-8 to TRBJ1-1; D ambiguous. CDR1 is SGHVS and CDR2 is FQNEAQ in the germline V gene. V was trimmed by 5 bases and J by 2 bases, leaving 9 bases between them. The CDR3 has 13 amino acids. The CDR3 protein is CASSIDGNTEAFF. CDR3 sequence (DNA): TGTGCCAGCAGCATTGACGGAAACACTGAAGCTTTCTTT.

This clonotype was counted at least ten times. The chain has TRBV14 and TRBJ2-7; D may be TRBD1 or TRBD2 (6 bases each). This CDR3 region has 17 residues. V lost 3 bases, J lost 2 bases, and 20 bases lay in between. The V gene's germline CDR1 is SGHDN and CDR2 FVKESK. CDR3 sequence: CASSHGVRGATPYEQYF. The CDR3, as DNA: TGTGCCAGCAGCCACGGGGTGAGGGGGGCGACCCCCTACGAGCAGTACTTC. Complete variable domain (other parts from reference TRBV14 and TRBJ2-7): EAGVTQFPSHSVIEKGQTVTLRCDPISGHDNLYWYRRVMGKEIKFLLHFVKESKQDESGMPNNRFLAERTGGTYSTLKVQPAELEDSGVYFCASSHGVRGATPYEQYFGPGTRLTVT.

This clonotype was observed at least ten times. The V and J genes are TRBV15 and TRBJ2-2; D gene uncertain. The CDR3 has 16 residues. Trimming pared 5 bases from V and 9 bases from J, leaving 22 bases between. The germline CDR1 and CDR2 sequences are LNHNV and YYDKDF (reference sequence). The CDR3 region is CATSSSPRLVDRELFF. The CDR3 DNA follows: TGTGCCACCAGCTCCTCACCGCGGTTAGTCGATAGGGAGCTGTTTTTT.

This clonotype appeared many times. The chain is built from TRBV4-3 and TRBJ2-6; D is unclear. This CDR3 comprises 15 residues. Per the germline V gene, CDR1 is LGHNA and CDR2 is YSLEER. Trimming took 2 bases from V and 3 from J, leaving 8 bases between them. The CDR3 sequence: CASSQLAFGANVLTF. The CDR3 DNA sequence: TGCGCCAGCAGCCAATTAGCTTTTGGGGCCAACGTCCTGACTTTC.

In this sample, this clonotype turned up many times. V gene TRBV7-6 combines with J gene TRBJ2-1; 9 positions match TRBD2. CDR3 length: 16 amino acids. CDR1 and CDR2 (germline): SGHVS, FNYEAQ. After removal of 7 bases from V and 7 bases from J, the junction contained 14 bases not matched to a gene. The CDR3 DNA follows: TGTGCCAGCACCCTAGCCCCAGCGGGGGGTGTGAATGAGCAGTTCTTC. Its translation is CASTLAPAGGVNEQFF.

This clonotype was seen ten or more times. This chain joins TRBV7-6 and TRBJ2-7, with 8 bases aligning to TRBD1. Unmatched junction bases numbered 15, after V lost 0 bases and J lost 2 bases. The CDR3 sequence is 19 residues long. In germline, CDR1 is SGHVS, CDR2 FNYEAQ. CDR3 loop: CASSLAVGSRQGRAYEQYF. The DNA for the CDR3 is TGTGCCAGCAGCTTAGCAGTTGGCTCCCGACAGGGGCGCGCCTACGAGCAGTACTTC.

This clonotype was seen repeatedly, ten times or more. The chain couples TRBV7-9 to TRBJ2-7; TRBD2 might be the D (6 bases). Trimming took off 2 bases at V and 7 bases at J, with 12 bases between the two ends. The CDR3 is 13 amino acids. Germline V CDR1 and CDR2: SEHNR, FQNEAQ (reference sequence). The chain's CDR3 is CASSLRAGKEQYF. In nucleotides, the CDR3 is TGTGCCAGCAGCTTAAGGGCGGGGAAGGAGCAGTACTTC.

To note about this clonotype: At one of its ends the junction is not consistent with the germline gene, which may arise from a read error. This rearrangement joins TRBV29-1 to TRBJ1-5; D unresolved. Germline CDR1 SQVTM, CDR2 ANQGSEA. The CDR3 contains 14 residues. CDR3 protein: CSAVGASPNHPQHF. CDR3 DNA sequence: TGCAGTGCCGTAGGTGCCTCTCCCAATCATCCCCAGCATTTT.

This clonotype was picked up many times. Sequence at one end of the junction differs from germline and may be a read error. V usage is TRBV5-1 and J usage is TRBJ1-3; D gene uncertain. Germline assignment: CDR1 SGHRS and CDR2 YFSETQ. The CDR3 loop spans 15 amino acids. CDR3 in amino acids: CASSFGPSSGNTTYF. CDR3 bases: TGCGCCAGCAGCTTCGGACCGAGCTCTGGAAACACCACATATTTT.

The rearrangement uses TRBV12-3 or TRBV12-4 and TRBJ2-3; D ambiguous. The CDR3 spans 14 residues. Trimming stripped 4 bases from V and 4 bases from J, with 12 bases between. The CDR3 region has the DNA TGTGCCAGCAGTTCCGGTCCCAGTCCAGATACGCAGTATTTT. It yields the protein CASSSGPSPDTQYF.

This clonotype was counted many times. CDR3 residues: CASSRSRGTGELFF. The CDR3 DNA is TGTGCCAGCAGCCGAAGTAGGGGAACCGGGGAGCTGTTTTTT. The chain carries TRBV14 and TRBJ2-2; perhaps TRBD1 as D (5 bases). Germline V gene sequence: CDR1 SGHDN, CDR2 FVKESK. V gave up 4 bases and J gave up 5 bases, with 11 bases separating them. The CDR3 is 14 residues long.

This clonotype was observed at least ten times. J is TRBJ2-3 and V is TRBV5-6; TRBD1 matches 9 bases. The CDR3 runs 13 residues. Germline V lookup: CDR1 SGHDT, CDR2 YYEEEE. With V trimmed by 7 bases and J by 7 bases, 7 bases remained unmatched. CDR3 bases: TGTGCCAGCCGGACAGGGGTTGGGAATACGCAGTATTTT. Translation gives CASRTGVGNTQYF.

This clonotype has a count of ten or more. V gene TRBV20-1 combines with J gene TRBJ1-4; 9 nucleotides line up with TRBD1. From germline, CDR1 is DFQATT and CDR2 SNEGSKA (reference sequence). CDR3 length: 17 residues. V trimming: 3 bases; J trimming: 2 bases; junction bases outside the gene matches: 10. The CDR3 DNA reads as TGCAGTGCTAGTGACTTATATGGGACAGGGACTAATGAAAAACTGTTTTTT. Translating gives CSASDLYGTGTNEKLFF.

In its sample, this clonotype was seen many times. The CDR3 region is CASSPFESEGSQHF. Written as DNA, the CDR3 is TGTGCCAGCAGCCCCTTCGAGTCGGAGGGGTCCCAGCATTTT. The chain links TRBV6-2 or TRBV6-3 to TRBJ1-5; weak D call: TRBD1 (5 bases). The CDR3 has 14 amino acids. V gave up 6 bases and J gave up 11 bases, with 20 bases separating them. CDR1 and CDR2 from the germline V gene are MNHEY and SVGEGT.

This clonotype was detected ten times or more. The chain is built from TRBV15 and TRBJ1-4; 8 nucleotides line up with TRBD1. J was trimmed by 5 bases and V by 0 bases; bases with no gene match: 5. The CDR3 length is 16 residues. Germline V gene sequence: CDR1 LNHNV, CDR2 YYDKDF (reference sequence). The CDR3 here is CATSREKTGANEKLFF. In nucleotides, the CDR3 is TGTGCCACCAGCAGAGAAAAGACAGGGGCAAATGAAAAACTGTTTTTT.

V is TRBV5-1 and J is TRBJ2-1; tentative D call: TRBD1 (5 bases). The germline V gene encodes CDR1 SGHRS and CDR2 YFSETQ. The CDR3 contains 15 residues. V lost 2 bases, J lost 4 bases, and 13 bases lay in between. The CDR3 coding sequence is TGCGCCAGCAGCTTTCGACAGAGAAATTACAATGAGCAGTTCTTC. Translating it yields CASSFRQRNYNEQFF. The variable domain in full, completed from reference TRBV5-1 and TRBJ2-1, reads KAGVTQTPRYLIKTRGQQVTLSCSPISGHRSVSWYQQTPGQGLQFLFEYFSETQRNKGNFPGRFSGRQFSNSRSEMNVSTLELGDSALYLCASSFRQRNYNEQFFGPGTRLTVL.

This clonotype appeared many times. The chain couples TRBV20-1 to TRBJ1-2; no firm D call. V lost 0 bases and J 7 bases, leaving 9 bases between the germline ends. CDR1 is DFQATT, CDR2 SNEGSKA, per germline (reference sequence). The CDR3 consists of 12 residues. CDR3 in amino acids: CSARDQGSGYTF. The CDR3 DNA is TGCAGTGCTAGAGATCAAGGGAGTGGCTACACCTTC.

Ten or more counts support this clonotype. The chain carries TRBV3-1 and TRBJ2-2, with D perhaps TRBD2 (6 bases). CDR1 is LGHDT, CDR2 YNNKEL, per germline (reference sequence). Trimming shortened V by 2 bases and J by 5 bases, and 6 bases separated the two germline ends. The CDR3 runs to 13 residues. Here the CDR3 reads CASSQRETGELFF. The CDR3 nucleotides read TGTGCCAGCAGCCAACGGGAGACCGGGGAGCTGTTTTTT.

The table lists this clonotype with many counts. V is TRBV29-1 and J is TRBJ2-3; 7 positions agree with TRBD2. Per the germline V gene, CDR1 is SQVTM and CDR2 is ANQGSEA. With 6 bases clipped from V and 3 bases from J, the junction kept 12 bases outside the gene matches. The CDR3 has 15 amino acids. The CDR3 coding sequence is TGCAGCGTCCGATCCCTAGCGGTGAGGACAGATACGCAGTATTTT. Its translation: CSVRSLAVRTDTQYF.

This clonotype was counted at least ten times. The chain combines TRBV28 with TRBJ1-6, with D unclear. The V gene's germline CDR1 is MDHEN and CDR2 SYDVKM. The CDR3 totals 14 residues. With 6 bases removed from V and 7 bases from J, the gap between germline ends came to 13 bases. CDR3 region: CASSLGHPNSPLHF. The CDR3 nucleotides are TGTGCCAGCAGCCTCGGGCACCCGAATTCACCCCTCCACTTT.